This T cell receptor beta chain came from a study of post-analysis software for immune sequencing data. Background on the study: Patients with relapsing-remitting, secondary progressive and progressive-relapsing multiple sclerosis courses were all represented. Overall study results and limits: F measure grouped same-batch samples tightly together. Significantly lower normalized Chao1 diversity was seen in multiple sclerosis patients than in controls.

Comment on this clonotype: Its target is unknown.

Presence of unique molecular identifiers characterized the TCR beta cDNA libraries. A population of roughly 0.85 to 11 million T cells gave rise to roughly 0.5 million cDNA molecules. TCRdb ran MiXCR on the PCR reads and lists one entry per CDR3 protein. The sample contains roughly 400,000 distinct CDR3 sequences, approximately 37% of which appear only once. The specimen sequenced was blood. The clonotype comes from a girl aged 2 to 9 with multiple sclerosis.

CDR3 in amino acids: CANARDANQPQHF. CDR3 nucleotides: TGTGCCAACGCAAGGGACGCCAATCAGCCCCAGCATTTT. The chain couples TRBV10-3 to TRBJ1-5, with a possible D match to TRBD1 (5 bases). CDR3 length: 13 residues. CDR1 and CDR2 (germline): ENHRY, SYGVKD. The V end lost 10 bases, the J end lost 3 bases, and 13 bases lay between the germline ends.